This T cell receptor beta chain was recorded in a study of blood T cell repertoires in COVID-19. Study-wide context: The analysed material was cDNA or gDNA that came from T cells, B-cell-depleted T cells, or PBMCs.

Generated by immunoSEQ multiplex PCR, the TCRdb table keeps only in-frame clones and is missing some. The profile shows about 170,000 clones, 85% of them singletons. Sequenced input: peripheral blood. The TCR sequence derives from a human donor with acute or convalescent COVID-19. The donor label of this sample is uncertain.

CDR3 sequence reads: CASSYDREINQPQHF. CDR3 sequence (DNA): TGTGCCAGCAGTTACGACAGGGAGATCAATCAGCCCCAGCATTTT. The chain combines TRBV6-2 or TRBV6-3 with TRBJ1-5; the match to TRBD1 covers 7 bases. Germline V gene lookup returns CDR1 MNHEY and CDR2 SVGEGT. CDR3 length equals 15 residues. V gave up 2 bases and J gave up 3 bases; unmatched junction bases: 4.